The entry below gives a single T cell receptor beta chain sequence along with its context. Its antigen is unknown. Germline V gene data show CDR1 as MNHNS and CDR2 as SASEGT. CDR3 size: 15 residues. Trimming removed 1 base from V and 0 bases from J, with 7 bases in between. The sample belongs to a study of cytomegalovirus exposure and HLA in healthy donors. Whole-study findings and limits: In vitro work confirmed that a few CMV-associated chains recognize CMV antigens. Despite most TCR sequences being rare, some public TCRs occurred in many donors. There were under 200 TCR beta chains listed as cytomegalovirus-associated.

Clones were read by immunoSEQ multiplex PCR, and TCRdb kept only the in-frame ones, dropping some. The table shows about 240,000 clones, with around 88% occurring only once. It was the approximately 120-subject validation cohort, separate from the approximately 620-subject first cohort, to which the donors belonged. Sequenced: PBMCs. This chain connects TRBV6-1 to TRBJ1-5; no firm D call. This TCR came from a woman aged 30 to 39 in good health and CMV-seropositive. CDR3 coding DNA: TGTGCCAGCAGTGAAGTATATTATAGCAATCAGCCCCAGCATTTT. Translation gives CASSEVYYSNQPQHF.